These 9 T cell receptor beta chains originate from one sample sequenced in a study of shared clonotypes between healthy human individuals. The method was immunoSEQ multiplex PCR; TCRdb's version includes in-frame clones alone and lacks a portion of them. The sample comprises over 400,000 clones, roughly 80% of which are singletons, and about 11% rests with the top ten. The material sequenced was PBMCs. The receptors originated from a woman aged 40-49 years in good health. Some clones in this sample may be carry-over from other donors' samples.

The chain is built from TRBV29-1 and TRBJ2-7; maybe TRBD2 (6 bases). The germline gives CDR1 SQVTM, CDR2 ANQGSEA. The CDR3 runs to 13 residues. V lost 4 bases, J lost 5 bases, and 15 bases lay in between. The CDR3 loop reads CSVVLRDVDEQYF. The DNA for the CDR3 is TGCAGCGTTGTTCTGCGGGATGTCGACGAGCAGTACTTC.

This chain uses TRBV18 with TRBJ1-1; D possibly corresponds to TRBD1 (5 bases). The V end lost 2 bases, the J end lost 7 bases, and 14 bases lay between the germline ends. The length of the CDR3 is 14 residues. Germline CDR1 reads KGHSH; CDR2 reads LQKENI. The CDR3 region has the DNA TGTGCCAGCTCACCAGAGAGGGGCGCGATTGAAGCTTTCTTT. Protein: CASSPERGAIEAFF.

V gene TRBV5-8 combines with J gene TRBJ2-4, with 10 bases aligning to TRBD1. The V and J ends lost 8 bases and 9 bases, in that order; junction bases with no gene match: 11. Per the germline V gene, CDR1 is SGHTS and CDR2 is YDEGEE. There are 14 residues in the CDR3. The CDR3 sequence: CASTTGGYDVIQYF. The CDR3 nucleotides read TGTGCCAGTACGACAGGGGGCTATGACGTCATTCAGTACTTC.

This clone has a single count. The genes are TRBV5-6 and TRBJ2-1, with TRBD1 as a possible D gene (6 bases). The V end was cut by 0 bases, the J end by 7 bases, with 17 bases between. This CDR3 comprises 16 residues. Germline CDR1 and CDR2: SGHDT and YYEEEE. Here the CDR3 DNA reads TGTGCCAGCAGCTTGGCCCTACAGGGTGGCGAGAATGAGCAGTTCTTC. It specifies CASSLALQGGENEQFF.

The chain recombines TRBV7-8 with TRBJ1-1; D is unclear. The V gene lost 6 bases and the J gene lost 7 bases, with 15 bases spanning the gap. The CDR3 covers 13 residues. The germline CDR1 and CDR2 sequences are SGHVS and FQNEAQ. The CDR3 coding sequence is TGTGCCAGCAGACATCGGTCAGGATATGAAGCTTTCTTT. Translating gives CASRHRSGYEAFF.

The chain recombines TRBV6-1 with TRBJ1-2; weak D call: TRBD1 (6 bases). CDR3 length: 15 residues. Trimming took 10 bases from V and 0 from J, leaving 18 bases between them. Per germline, CDR1 MNHNS and CDR2 SASEGT. DNA for the CDR3: TGTGCCACCAACCCTGCAGGGGTATCTAACTATGGCTACACCTTC. Amino acids: CATNPAGVSNYGYTF.

This clone was seen only a few times. V and J are TRBV4-1 and TRBJ1-4; 7 bases line up with TRBD1. V shed 3 bases, J shed 8 bases, and the junction held 3 bases outside the gene matches. Germline assignment: CDR1 MGHRA and CDR2 YSYEKL. The CDR3 runs to 13 residues. This CDR3 reads CASSQTGLEKLFF. CDR3 DNA: TGCGCCAGCAGCCAGACAGGGTTAGAAAAACTGTTTTTT.

Details on this clone: Within the sample, other DNA sequences also encode this same CDR3. The chain combines TRBV7-8 with TRBJ1-2; D not certain. There are 16 residues in the CDR3. V lost 1 base to trimming and J lost 0 bases, with 12 bases between them. In germline, CDR1 is SGHVS, CDR2 FQNEAQ. CDR3 bases: TGTGCCAGCAGCTTAGGAAGGCGGATGGCTAACTATGGCTACACCTTC. Amino acid sequence: CASSLGRRMANYGYTF.

The genes are TRBV4-1 and TRBJ2-1; 8 nucleotides match TRBD2. CDR3 length equals 16 residues. The J segment lost 6 bases and the V segment lost 4 bases, leaving 11 bases of the junction unmatched. Germline CDR1 and CDR2: MGHRA and YSYEKL. The CDR3, as DNA: TGCGCCAGCAGCCGCGGATGGGGGACTAGAATCAATGAGCAGTTCTTC. Amino acids: CASSRGWGTRINEQFF.